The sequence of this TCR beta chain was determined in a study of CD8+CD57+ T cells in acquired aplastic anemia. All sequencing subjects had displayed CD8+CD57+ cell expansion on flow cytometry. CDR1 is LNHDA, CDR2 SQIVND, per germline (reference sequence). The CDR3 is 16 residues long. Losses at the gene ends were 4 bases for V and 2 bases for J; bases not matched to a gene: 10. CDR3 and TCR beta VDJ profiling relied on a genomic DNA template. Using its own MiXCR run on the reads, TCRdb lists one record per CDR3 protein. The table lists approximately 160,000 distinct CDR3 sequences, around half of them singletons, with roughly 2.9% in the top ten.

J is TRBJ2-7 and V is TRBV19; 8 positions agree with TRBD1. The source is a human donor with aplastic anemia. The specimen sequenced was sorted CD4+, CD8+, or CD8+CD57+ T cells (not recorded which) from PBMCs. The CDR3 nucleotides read TGTGCCAGTAGTAAGTCCGGGACAGGATATGCCTACGAGCAGTACTTC. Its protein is CASSKSGTGYAYEQYF.